This TCR beta chain is drawn from a study of blood T cells in healthy people across ages. Per the germline V gene, CDR1 is SEHNR and CDR2 is FQNEAQ (reference sequence). The V end lost 5 bases, the J end lost 3 bases, and 20 bases lay between the germline ends. The CDR3 is made up of 16 amino acids. Together with a sample-barcoded 5' primer, a J-beta primer mix was included in a second PCR lasting 7 to 11 cycles. From the 5' RACE reads, TCRdb called clonotypes with MiXCR, one entry per CDR3 protein. Here the sample spans fewer than 1,200,000 distinct CDR3 sequences, 25% being singletons. A minimum of 5.5 micrograms of total RNA was extracted per sample. This sample also belongs to another study, concerning T cells of mothers and their children. In that study: Three healthy Caucasian mothers and their six children were the donors.

The chain carries TRBV7-9 and TRBJ2-7; D might be TRBD1 (6 bases). The source material was blood. This TCR came from a girl aged 2-10 years in good health. CDR3 coding DNA: TGTGCCAGCAGCACGCCCTCAGGGGCCCTAGACTACGAGCAGTACTTC. It specifies CASSTPSGALDYEQYF.